Below are 3 T cell receptor beta chains sequenced from a single sample in a study of CD8 T cells in Susac syndrome. Reverse transcription of 0.5 to 1 ug RNA was performed with random hexamers. TCRdb itself ran the immunoSEQ multiplex PCR reads through MiXCR, one entry per CDR3 protein. The data contain about 140,000 distinct CDR3 sequences, approximately 95% of them seen just once; the ten biggest clones take up 0.14%. The source material was CD4+ T cells from PBMCs. The origin of the receptors is a human donor with Susac syndrome.

V and J are TRBV14 and TRBJ1-2; D possibly corresponds to TRBD1 (5 bases). This CDR3 is built from 17 residues. CDR1 is SGHDN and CDR2 is FVKESK in the germline V gene. V was cut by 3 bases and J by 0 bases, with 17 bases left in between. CDR3 sequence: CASSQRPQGPANYGYTF. CDR3 DNA sequence: TGTGCCAGCAGCCAGAGGCCTCAGGGACCGGCTAACTATGGCTACACCTTC.

This chain connects TRBV20-1 to TRBJ2-1; D is possibly TRBD2 (5 bases). Germline assignment: CDR1 DFQATT and CDR2 SNEGSKA (reference sequence). With 5 bases removed from V and 7 bases from J, the gap between germline ends came to 27 bases. The CDR3 extends over 17 amino acids. In DNA form, the CDR3 reads TGCAGTGCTGAACTCCTTTGGGAGCGCCGAAGGAGGAATGAGCAGTTCTTC. Protein product: CSAELLWERRRRNEQFF.

The V gene is TRBV6-1, the J gene TRBJ2-5; D remains unclear. The germline V and J ends were trimmed by 0 bases and 2 bases, with 13 bases remaining between them. Germline V CDR1 and CDR2: MNHNS, SASEGT. The CDR3 has 16 residues. This CDR3 reads CASSEALPTGQETQYF. CDR3 in DNA: TGTGCCAGCAGTGAAGCGCTTCCGACTGGGCAAGAGACCCAGTACTTC.